This entry lists 10 T cell receptor beta chains sequenced from one sample in a study of memory CD4+ T cells and cytomegalovirus serostatus. The sort gate was single viable CD3+CD4+CD8-CD45RO+ cells for memory CD4+ T cells. Profiling relied on immunoSEQ multiplex PCR, and the TCRdb table lists in-frame clones only, not all of them. Altogether about 27,000 clones are present, around 75% being singletons, with the ten largest covering over 0.6%. Material: memory CD4+ T cells from blood. The receptors come from an adult in good health and CMV-seronegative.

This chain connects TRBV6-6 to TRBJ1-3; 7 nucleotides agree with TRBD1. Germline CDR1 reads MNHNY; CDR2 reads SVGAGI (reference sequence). This CDR3 is 15 amino acids long. Trimming removed 9 bases from V and 0 bases from J; junction bases left unmatched: 8. The CDR3 DNA reads as TGTGCCAGTAAAACGGGACAGATCTCTGGAAACACCATATATTTT. Translated: CASKTGQISGNTIYF.

CDR3 sequence reads: CASSLGVEGTDTQYF. CDR3 in DNA: TGTGCCAGCAGCTTAGGGGTTGAGGGCACAGATACGCAGTATTTT. This chain uses TRBV7-6 with TRBJ2-3; D is undetermined. V lost 1 base and J 1 base, leaving 9 bases between the germline ends. The CDR3 spans 15 residues. Per the germline V gene, CDR1 is SGHVS and CDR2 is FNYEAQ.

The rearrangement uses TRBV28 and TRBJ1-1, with 8 bases lining up with TRBD1. CDR1 is MDHEN, CDR2 SYDVKM, per germline. The trim removed 7 bases at V and 4 bases at J, leaving 5 bases unmatched. The CDR3 is made up of 13 amino acids. The CDR3 here is CASTRQGSTEAFF. The CDR3 DNA reads TGTGCCAGCACCAGACAGGGGAGCACTGAAGCTTTCTTT.

This sequence joins TRBV19 and TRBJ2-3, with 7 bases aligning to TRBD2. The CDR3 loop spans 15 amino acids. CDR1 and CDR2 from the germline V gene are LNHDA and SQIVND (reference sequence). Trimming at V came to 4 bases and at J to 4 bases, leaving 8 bases not matched to a gene. In nucleotides, the CDR3 is TGTGCCAGTAGTAAGCAGCGGGGTGCCCCAGATACGCAGTATTTT. It yields the protein CASSKQRGAPDTQYF.

This clone was counted between two and nine times. This chain links TRBV6-1 with TRBJ1-6; TRBD1 might be the D (5 bases). Germline CDR1 is MNHNS and CDR2 is SASEGT. The CDR3 contains 17 residues. V shed 1 base and J shed 0 bases, with 10 bases lying between them. CDR3 DNA: TGTGCCAGCAGTGAAGTGGGGGGTAGCTCCTATAATTCACCCCTCCACTTT. It is translated as CASSEVGGSSYNSPLHF.

Comment on this clone: The junction departs from germline at one end; a sequencing error may be responsible. The genes are TRBV7-7 and TRBJ2-1, with D hard to call. Per the germline V gene, CDR1 is SSHAT and CDR2 is FNYEAQ (reference sequence). The CDR3 loop spans 15 amino acids. This CDR3 reads CASSPQPREYNEQFF. In DNA form, the CDR3 reads TGTGCTAGCAGCCCACAGCCTCGAGAATACAATGAGCAGTTCTTC.

In its sample, this clone was seen once. The chain has TRBV4-3 and TRBJ2-3, with D uncertain. V dropped 0 bases and J dropped 5 bases, with 6 bases sitting between them. The germline CDR1 and CDR2 sequences are LGHNA and YSLEER. The CDR3 spans 13 residues. The CDR3 sequence: CASSQDPGDTQYF. DNA of the CDR3: TGCGCCAGCAGCCAAGATCCGGGAGATACGCAGTATTTT.

The chain has TRBV7-2 and TRBJ2-5; possibly TRBD2 for D (6 bases). The germline V gene encodes CDR1 SGHTA and CDR2 FQGNSA. V was trimmed by 1 base and J by 11 bases, leaving 14 bases between them. The CDR3 is 13 residues long. The CDR3 DNA is TGTGCCAGCAGCTTAGGAGGGACGGGAGAGCAGTACTTC. Its translation is CASSLGGTGEQYF.

V usage is TRBV11-3 and J usage is TRBJ1-1, with unresolved D. The germline V and J ends were trimmed by 1 base and 3 bases, with 3 bases remaining between them. CDR3 length equals 12 residues. The germline V gene has CDR1 SGHNT and CDR2 YENEEA. CDR3 nucleotide sequence: TGTGCCAGCAGCTTAGCCCACACTGAAGCTTTCTTT. This translates into CASSLAHTEAFF.

The CDR3 coding sequence is TGTGCCAGCAGCTTAGGACAGGGGGCTTACGAGCAGTACTTC. It is translated as CASSLGQGAYEQYF. The chain couples TRBV7-9 to TRBJ2-7; TRBD1 matches 10 bases. The CDR3 contains 14 residues. The trim removed 1 base at V and 4 bases at J, leaving 1 base unmatched. Germline V gene sequence: CDR1 SEHNR, CDR2 FQNEAQ (reference sequence).